This T cell receptor (beta chain) was documented in a study of CD8 T cells in ankylosing spondylitis. Study-wide results and caveats: A TCR beta motif made of eight highly homologous variants seemed typical of ankylosing spondylitis blood.

From germline, CDR1 is SNHLY and CDR2 FYNNEI. There are 14 residues in the CDR3. J gave up 4 bases and V 2 bases, and 4 bases lay outside the gene matches. Libraries for TCR beta were made by quantitative 5'-RACE with molecular barcodes. Using its own MiXCR run on the 5' RACE reads, TCRdb lists one record per CDR3 protein. The sample lists 670,000 or so distinct CDR3 sequences; around 19% were seen once. This clonotype was detected only a few times. Its matching antigen is unknown. The chain uses TRBV2 and TRBJ1-2; 7 positions match TRBD1. This receptor was taken from a male donor with ankylosing spondylitis. Sequencing was carried out using blood, either unsorted or a sorted T cell fraction (not recorded which). CDR3 DNA: TGTGCCAGCAGTGAAATGGGACAGCTCTATGGCTACACCTTC. Translation: CASSEMGQLYGYTF.